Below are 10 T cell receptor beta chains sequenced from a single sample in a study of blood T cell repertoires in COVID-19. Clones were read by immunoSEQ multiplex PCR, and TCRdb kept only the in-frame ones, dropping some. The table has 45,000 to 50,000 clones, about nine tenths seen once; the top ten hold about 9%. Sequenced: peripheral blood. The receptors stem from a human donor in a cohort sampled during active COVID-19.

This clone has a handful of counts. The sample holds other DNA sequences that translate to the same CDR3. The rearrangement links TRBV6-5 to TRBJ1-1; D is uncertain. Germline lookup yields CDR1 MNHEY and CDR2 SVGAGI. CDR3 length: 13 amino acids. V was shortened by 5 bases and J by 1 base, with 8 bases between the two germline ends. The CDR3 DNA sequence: TGTGCCAGCAGTAGAGTTCCGAACACTGAAGCTTTCTTT. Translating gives CASSRVPNTEAFF.

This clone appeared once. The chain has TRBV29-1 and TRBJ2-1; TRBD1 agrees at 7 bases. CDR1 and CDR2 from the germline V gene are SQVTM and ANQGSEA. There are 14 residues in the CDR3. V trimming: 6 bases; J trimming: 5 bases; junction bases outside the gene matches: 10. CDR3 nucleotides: TGCAGCGTGGGCACCGGGACAGCTAACAATGAGCAGTTCTTC. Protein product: CSVGTGTANNEQFF.

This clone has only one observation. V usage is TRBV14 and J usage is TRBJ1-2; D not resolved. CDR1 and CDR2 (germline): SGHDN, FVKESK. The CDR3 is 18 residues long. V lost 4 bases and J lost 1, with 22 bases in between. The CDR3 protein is CASSRNRSPGILNYGYTF. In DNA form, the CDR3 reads TGTGCCAGCAGCCGCAATAGGAGCCCCGGCATCCTTAACTATGGCTACACCTTC.

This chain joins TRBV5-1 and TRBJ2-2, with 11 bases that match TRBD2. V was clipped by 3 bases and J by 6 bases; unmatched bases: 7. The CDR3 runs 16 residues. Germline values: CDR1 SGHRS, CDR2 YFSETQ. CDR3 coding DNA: TGCGCCAGCAGCTCCTTAGCGGGGGGGCTCCCCGGGGAGCTGTTTTTT. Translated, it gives CASSSLAGGLPGELFF.

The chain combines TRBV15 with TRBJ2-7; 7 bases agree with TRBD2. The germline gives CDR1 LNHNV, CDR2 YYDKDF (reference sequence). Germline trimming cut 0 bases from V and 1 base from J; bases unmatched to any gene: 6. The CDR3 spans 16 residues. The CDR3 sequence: CATSRERRGGSYEQYF. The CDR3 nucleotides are TGTGCCACCAGCAGAGAAAGGAGGGGAGGGTCCTACGAGCAGTACTTC.

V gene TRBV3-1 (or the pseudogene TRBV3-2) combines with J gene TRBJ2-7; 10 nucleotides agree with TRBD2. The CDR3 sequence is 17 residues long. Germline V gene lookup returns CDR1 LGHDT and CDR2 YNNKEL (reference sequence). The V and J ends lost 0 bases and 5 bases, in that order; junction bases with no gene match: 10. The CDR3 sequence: CASSQDPAGGSRDEQYF. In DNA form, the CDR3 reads TGTGCCAGCAGCCAAGATCCAGCGGGGGGGTCAAGGGACGAGCAGTACTTC.

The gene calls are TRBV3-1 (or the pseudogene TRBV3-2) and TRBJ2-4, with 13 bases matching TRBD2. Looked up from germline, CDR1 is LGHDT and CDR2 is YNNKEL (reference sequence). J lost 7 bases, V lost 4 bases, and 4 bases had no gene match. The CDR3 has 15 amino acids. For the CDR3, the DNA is TGTGCCAGCAGCCTCGGACTAGCGGGGGTGAACATTCAGTACTTC. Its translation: CASSLGLAGVNIQYF.

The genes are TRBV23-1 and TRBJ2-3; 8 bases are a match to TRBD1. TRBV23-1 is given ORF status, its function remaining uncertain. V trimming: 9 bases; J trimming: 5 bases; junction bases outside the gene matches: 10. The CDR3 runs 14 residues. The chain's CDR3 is CASTKGQAGDTQYF. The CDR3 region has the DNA TGCGCCAGTACAAAGGGACAGGCGGGAGATACGCAGTATTTT.

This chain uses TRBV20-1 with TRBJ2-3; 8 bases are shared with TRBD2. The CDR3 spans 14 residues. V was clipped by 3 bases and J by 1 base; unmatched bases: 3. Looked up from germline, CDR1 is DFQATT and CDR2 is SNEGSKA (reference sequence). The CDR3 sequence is CSASSGGGTDTQYF. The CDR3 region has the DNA TGCAGTGCTAGTTCGGGGGGGGGCACAGATACGCAGTATTTT.

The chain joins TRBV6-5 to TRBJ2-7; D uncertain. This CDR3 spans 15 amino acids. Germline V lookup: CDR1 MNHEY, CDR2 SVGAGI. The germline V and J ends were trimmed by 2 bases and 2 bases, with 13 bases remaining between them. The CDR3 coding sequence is TGTGCCAGCAGTTACGACCCGGCACAGACCTACGAGCAGTACTTC. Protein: CASSYDPAQTYEQYF.